The 28 T cell receptor beta chains in this list originate from one sample, sequenced in a study of CD8+ T cells in alopecia areata. RNA was extracted and reverse transcribed into cDNA as the sequencing template. The method was immunoSEQ multiplex PCR; TCRdb's version includes in-frame clones alone and lacks a portion of them. The table has tens of thousands of clones, around two thirds seen once. The sample taken for sequencing was NKG2D-high CD8+ T cells sorted from blood. Every receptor here comes from a human donor with alopecia areata.

This chain links TRBV4-1 with TRBJ1-5; D is uncertain. The CDR3 runs 15 residues. Trimming shortened V by 1 base and J by 6 bases, and 13 bases separated the two germline ends. Germline CDR1 MGHRA, CDR2 YSYEKL. CDR3 in DNA: TGCGCCAGCAGCCAAGGGAGGGAGGGAGCTCAGCCCCAGCATTTT. Translated: CASSQGREGAQPQHF.

This clone occurred a few times. The V gene is TRBV7-9, the J gene TRBJ2-7; 9 bases are a match to TRBD1. The germline V gene has CDR1 SEHNR and CDR2 FQNEAQ (reference sequence). The V segment lost 7 bases and the J segment 3 bases; nucleotides outside the gene matches: 7. This CDR3 contains 14 residues. The CDR3 nucleotides are TGTGCCAGCACCGAGGGACAGGGACGCTACGAGCAGTACTTC. Translation: CASTEGQGRYEQYF. Full variable domain (outside the CDR3, taken from reference TRBV7-9 and TRBJ2-7): DTGVSQNPRHKITKRGQNVTFRCDPISEHNRLYWYRQTLGQGPEFLTYFQNEAQLEKSRLLSDRFSAERPKGSFSTLEIQRTEQGDSAMYLCASTEGQGRYEQYFGPGTRLTVT.

V usage is TRBV28 and J usage is TRBJ1-4; 7 bases are shared with TRBD1. Germline assignment: CDR1 MDHEN and CDR2 SYDVKM. Trimming at V came to 5 bases and at J to 4 bases, leaving 13 bases not matched to a gene. The CDR3 runs to 17 residues. The CDR3 loop is CASSPTGTVLGNEKLFF. The CDR3 coding sequence is TGTGCCAGCAGTCCGACGGGGACAGTTTTGGGTAATGAAAAACTGTTTTTT.

The chain recombines TRBV5-4 with TRBJ2-5; D is ambiguous. Trimming stripped 0 bases from V and 0 bases from J, with 9 bases between. Germline CDR1 is SGHNT and CDR2 is YYREEE (reference sequence). This CDR3 has 15 residues. CDR3: CASSLAGANQETQYF. As DNA, the CDR3 is TGTGCCAGCAGCTTGGCCGGTGCGAACCAAGAGACCCAGTACTTC.

The genes are TRBV15 and TRBJ2-7; D not resolved. V lost 0 bases to trimming and J lost 1 base, with 7 bases between them. Germline CDR1 is LNHNV and CDR2 is YYDKDF (reference sequence). There are 14 residues in the CDR3. CDR3 region: CATSREGRSYEQYF. The CDR3 DNA is TGTGCCACCAGCAGAGAGGGCAGGTCCTACGAGCAGTACTTC.

J is TRBJ2-5 and V is TRBV2; TRBD2 matches 9 bases. The V gene end was trimmed by 4 bases and the J gene end by 5 bases; junction bases not matched to a gene: 8. This CDR3 is 15 amino acids long. Germline V CDR1 and CDR2: SNHLY, FYNNEI. The CDR3 nucleotides read TGTGCCAGCAGTGGGTTAGCGGGGGTTTTGGAGACCCAGTACTTC. Amino acid sequence: CASSGLAGVLETQYF.

This clone has a handful of counts. The chain is built from TRBV4-1 and TRBJ2-1; no clear D. Trimming left V 2 bases short and J 7 bases short, with 3 bases between. Germline assignment: CDR1 MGHRA and CDR2 YSYEKL. The CDR3 length is 11 residues. This CDR3 reads CASSQWNEQFF. Here the CDR3 DNA reads TGCGCCAGCAGCCAATGGAATGAGCAGTTCTTC.

The chain carries TRBV15 and TRBJ2-1; D uncertain. This CDR3 is 15 amino acids long. Germline CDR1 LNHNV, CDR2 YYDKDF (reference sequence). V was trimmed by 3 bases and J by 6 bases, leaving 15 bases between them. For the CDR3, the DNA is TGTGCCACCAGCAGTCACAGAGAACAAGTCAATGAGCAGTTCTTC. Protein: CATSSHREQVNEQFF. Supplemented by reference TRBV15 and TRBJ2-1, the full variable domain reads DAMVIQNPRYQVTQFGKPVTLSCSQTLNHNVMYWYQQKSSQAPKLLFHYYDKDFNNEADTPDNFQSRRPNTSFCFLDIRSPGLGDTAMYLCATSSHREQVNEQFFGPGTRLTVL.

This clone was seen once. V usage is TRBV27 and J usage is TRBJ2-1; D not certain. This CDR3 is 13 amino acids long. Germline V gene sequence: CDR1 MNHEY, CDR2 SMNVEV (reference sequence). V was pared by 5 bases and J by 0 bases, with 5 bases between. The chain's CDR3 is CASSPISYNEQFF. CDR3 coding DNA: TGTGCCAGCAGTCCCATCTCCTACAATGAGCAGTTCTTC.

The rearrangement links TRBV27 to TRBJ2-7, with D possibly matching TRBD2 (6 bases). V shed 3 bases and J shed 5 bases, with 8 bases lying between them. This CDR3 region has 12 residues. Germline CDR1 and CDR2: MNHEY and SMNVEV (reference sequence). This CDR3 reads CASSFSGDEQYF. DNA of the CDR3: TGTGCCAGCAGTTTTTCGGGGGACGAGCAGTACTTC.

This clone was counted only a few times. The chain recombines TRBV7-9 with TRBJ2-7; D unclear. This CDR3 comprises 12 residues. V lost 5 bases and J lost 3, with 8 bases in between. Looked up from germline, CDR1 is SEHNR and CDR2 is FQNEAQ (reference sequence). CDR3 bases: TGTGCCAGCAGCCCAGGAAGCTACGAGCAGTACTTC. It translates to CASSPGSYEQYF.

This rearrangement joins TRBV2 to TRBJ1-1; D is unresolved. Trimming left V 3 bases short and J 5 bases short, with 7 bases between. Germline V gene data show CDR1 as SNHLY and CDR2 as FYNNEI. The CDR3 contains 12 residues. This chain's CDR3 is CASSDWSTEAFF. DNA of the CDR3: TGTGCCAGCAGTGACTGGTCGACTGAAGCTTTCTTT.

The chain couples TRBV9 to TRBJ1-1, with no clear D. This CDR3 contains 15 residues. The V gene lost 0 bases and the J gene lost 4 bases, with 13 bases spanning the gap. The V gene's germline CDR1 is SGDLS and CDR2 YYNGEE. Here the CDR3 reads CASSVDGPLGTEAFF. CDR3 bases: TGTGCCAGCAGCGTAGACGGGCCGCTCGGCACTGAAGCTTTCTTT.

V usage is TRBV29-1 and J usage is TRBJ2-1; 10 bases agree with TRBD2. This CDR3 contains 20 residues. Germline trimming cut 8 bases from V and 4 bases from J; bases unmatched to any gene: 26. CDR1 is SQVTM, CDR2 ANQGSEA, per germline. CDR3 DNA: TGCAGCCTCCTGGGTGGGCAGGTGGATTCTAGCGGGAGCAAATACAATGAGCAGTTCTTC. Translating it yields CSLLGGQVDSSGSKYNEQFF.

V and J are TRBV29-1 and TRBJ2-7; 9 positions match TRBD2. The CDR3 extends over 13 amino acids. CDR1 and CDR2 (germline): SQVTM, ANQGSEA. J was trimmed by 2 bases and V by 4 bases; bases with no gene match: 3. The CDR3 DNA is TGCAGCGTTGGGGGCGGGGGGGCCTACGAGCAGTACTTC. The encoded protein is CSVGGGGAYEQYF.

The chain joins TRBV29-1 to TRBJ1-1; D perhaps matches TRBD1 (5 bases). Trimming stripped 1 base from V and 4 bases from J, with 10 bases between. Germline CDR1 is SQVTM and CDR2 is ANQGSEA. This CDR3 has 13 residues. CDR3 sequence reads: CSVEGGLATEAFF. The CDR3, as DNA: TGCAGCGTTGAAGGGGGCCTAGCCACTGAAGCTTTCTTT. The whole variable domain, filled in from reference TRBV29-1 and TRBJ1-1, reads SAVISQKPSRDICQRGTSLTIQCQVDSQVTMMFWYRQQPGQSLTLIATANQGSEATYESGFVIDKFPISRPNLTFSTLTVSNMSPEDSSIYLCSVEGGLATEAFFGQGTRLTVV.

This clone has more than one count but fewer than ten. The rearrangement links TRBV29-1 to TRBJ2-2; TRBD1 matches 9 bases. Trimming cost V 5 bases and J 7 bases; bases outside gene matches: 2. The CDR3 is made up of 12 amino acids. CDR1 and CDR2 from the germline V gene are SQVTM and ANQGSEA. The CDR3 sequence: CSVTGGIGELFF. CDR3 nucleotide sequence: TGCAGCGTTACAGGGGGCATCGGGGAGCTGTTTTTT.

This clone was recorded a few times. The chain employs TRBV7-2 and TRBJ2-7; D ambiguous. Trimming took 5 bases from V and 0 from J, leaving 8 bases between them. Germline V gene sequence: CDR1 SGHTA, CDR2 FQGNSA. CDR3 length equals 13 residues. The DNA of the CDR3 is TGTGCCAGCAGCCTCTGGAACTCCTACGAGCAGTACTTC. Translation: CASSLWNSYEQYF.

This clone occurred a few times. The chain is built from TRBV28 and TRBJ2-7; no clear D. Trimming stripped 5 bases from V and 5 bases from J, with 16 bases between. The CDR3 runs to 14 residues. Germline V gene data show CDR1 as MDHEN and CDR2 as SYDVKM. CDR3 bases: TGTGCCAGCAGTGTATACAGCGTGGGTAACGAGCAGTACTTC. As protein: CASSVYSVGNEQYF.

The rearrangement links TRBV7-9 to TRBJ2-7, with 9 bases fitting TRBD1. After removal of 5 bases from V and 6 bases from J, the junction contained 20 bases not matched to a gene. Germline-derived CDR1 and CDR2 are SEHNR and FQNEAQ (reference sequence). The CDR3 spans 18 residues. CDR3 DNA sequence: TGTGCCAGCAGCCCGTTCTTCTTCCGGGACAGGGCAATCACCGAGCAGTACTTC. It encodes CASSPFFFRDRAITEQYF.

The V call is TRBV7-9, the J call TRBJ2-7; 8 bases map to TRBD1. Germline V gives CDR1 SEHNR, CDR2 FQNEAQ (reference sequence). This CDR3 comprises 16 residues. Trimming at V came to 5 bases and at J to 3 bases, leaving 12 bases not matched to a gene. The CDR3 reads CASSPRQGTPFYEQYF. The CDR3 nucleotides are TGTGCCAGCAGCCCACGACAGGGGACCCCTTTCTACGAGCAGTACTTC.

The rearrangement links TRBV5-4 to TRBJ2-7, with TRBD2 identical over 11 bases. Germline V CDR1 and CDR2: SGHNT, YYREEE (reference sequence). The junction had 6 bases not matched to a gene; V was cut back by 0 bases and J by 4 bases. CDR3 size: 16 residues. The CDR3 reads CASSLAPGLADYEQYF. CDR3 sequence (DNA): TGTGCCAGCAGCTTGGCCCCGGGACTAGCGGATTACGAGCAGTACTTC.

The gene calls are TRBV19 and TRBJ1-5; possibly TRBD1 for D (6 bases). This CDR3 comprises 14 residues. V lost 3 bases and J lost 5, with 11 bases in between. Germline V gene data show CDR1 as LNHDA and CDR2 as SQIVND (reference sequence). The CDR3, as DNA: TGTGCCAGTAGTATTTTCCAGGGGTATCAGCCCCAGCATTTT. Translating gives CASSIFQGYQPQHF. Based on the CDR3 plus reference TRBV19 and TRBJ1-5, the full variable domain is DGGITQSPKYLFRKEGQNVTLSCEQNLNHDAMYWYRQDPGQGLRLIYYSQIVNDFQKGDIAEGYSVSREKKESFPLTVTSAQKNPTAFYLCASSIFQGYQPQHFGDGTRLSIL.

The genes are TRBV5-1 and TRBJ2-7; D remains ambiguous. V lost 4 bases and J lost 7, with 12 bases in between. The germline CDR1 and CDR2 sequences are SGHRS and YFSETQ. CDR3 length: 12 residues. Here the CDR3 reads CASSVTPSEQYF. For the CDR3, the DNA is TGCGCCAGCAGCGTTACCCCCTCGGAGCAGTACTTC. The whole variable domain, filled in from reference TRBV5-1 and TRBJ2-7, reads KAGVTQTPRYLIKTRGQQVTLSCSPISGHRSVSWYQQTPGQGLQFLFEYFSETQRNKGNFPGRFSGRQFSNSRSEMNVSTLELGDSALYLCASSVTPSEQYFGPGTRLTVT.

This sequence joins TRBV6-1 and TRBJ2-7; TRBD1 agrees at 11 bases. The CDR3 covers 14 residues. The ends lost 3 bases at V and 3 bases at J; junction bases unmatched: 1. Germline lookup yields CDR1 MNHNS and CDR2 SASEGT. CDR3 nucleotide sequence: TGTGCCAGCAGTGAGGGGACAGGGGGCTACGAGCAGTACTTC. Its protein product is CASSEGTGGYEQYF.

This clone was seen once. The gene calls are TRBV7-9 and TRBJ2-2; 7 positions agree with TRBD2. The CDR3 sequence is 16 residues long. V shed 1 base and J 1 base; nucleotides not matched to a gene: 3. The V gene's germline CDR1 is SEHNR and CDR2 FQNEAQ (reference sequence). The CDR3 sequence: CASSLDTSENTGELFF. As DNA, the CDR3 is TGTGCCAGCAGCTTAGATACTAGCGAGAACACCGGGGAGCTGTTTTTT.

There are a few counts of this clone. The chain is built from TRBV4-1 and TRBJ2-2, with TRBD2 as a possible D gene (5 bases). The CDR3 runs 11 residues. The germline V gene encodes CDR1 MGHRA and CDR2 YSYEKL. Between the trimmed V and J ends, which lost 5 bases and 11 bases, there was a span of 9 bases. CDR3 nucleotide sequence: TGCGCCAGCAGCTCTCCGGGAGAGCTGTTTTTT. Translated, it gives CASSSPGELFF.

J is TRBJ2-3 and V is TRBV11-2; D may be TRBD1 (6 bases). V was pared by 0 bases and J by 9 bases, with 13 bases between. CDR3 length equals 14 residues. CDR1 and CDR2 from the germline V gene are SGHAT and FQNNGV. The CDR3, as DNA: TGTGCCAGCAGCTTAGATTTGGTACAGGGCACGCAGTATTTT. It translates to CASSLDLVQGTQYF. The variable domain in full, with the rest retrieved from reference TRBV11-2 and TRBJ2-3, is EAGVAQSPRYKIIEKRQSVAFWCNPISGHATLYWYQQILGQGPKLLIQFQNNGVVDDSQLPKDRFSAERLKGVDSTLKIQPAKLEDSAVYLCASSLDLVQGTQYFGPGTRLTVL.